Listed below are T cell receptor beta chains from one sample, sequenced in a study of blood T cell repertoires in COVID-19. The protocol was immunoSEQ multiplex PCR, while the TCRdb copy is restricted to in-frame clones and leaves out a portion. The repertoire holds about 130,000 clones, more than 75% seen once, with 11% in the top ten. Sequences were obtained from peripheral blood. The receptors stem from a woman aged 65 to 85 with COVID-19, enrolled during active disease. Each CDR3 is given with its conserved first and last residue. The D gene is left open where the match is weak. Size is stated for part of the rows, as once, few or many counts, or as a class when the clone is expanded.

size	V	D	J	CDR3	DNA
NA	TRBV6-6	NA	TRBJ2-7	CASSYGAGYEQYF	TGTGCCAGCAGTTACGGGGCAGGCTACGAGCAGTACTTC
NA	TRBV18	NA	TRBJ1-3	CASSPVGLSGNTIYF	TGTGCCAGCTCACCAGTCGGACTCTCTGGAAACACCATATATTTT
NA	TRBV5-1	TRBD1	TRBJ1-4	CASNSGGGMVEKLFF	TGCGCCAGCAACTCAGGGGGCGGAATGGTTGAAAAACTGTTTTTT
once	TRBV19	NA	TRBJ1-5	CASSIQGGGNQPQHF	TGTGCCAGTAGTATTCAGGGAGGTGGCAATCAGCCCCAGCATTTT
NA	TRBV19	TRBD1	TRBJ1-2	CASSRDRDYGYTF	TGTGCCAGTAGCAGGGACAGGGACTATGGCTACACCTTC
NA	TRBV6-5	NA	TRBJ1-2	CASIDRTNGYTF	TGTGCCAGCATAGACAGGACCAATGGCTACACCTTC
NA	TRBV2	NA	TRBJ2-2	CASSVDSGITGELFF	TGTGCCAGCAGCGTGGACAGCGGGATCACCGGGGAGCTGTTTTTT
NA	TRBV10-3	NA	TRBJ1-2	CAITAGQLNNYGYTF	TGTGCCATCACCGCTGGACAGCTGAATAACTATGGCTACACCTTC
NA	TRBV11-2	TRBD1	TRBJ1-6	CASSFEGQGYSPLHF	TGTGCCAGCAGCTTTGAGGGACAGGGATATTCACCCCTCCACTTT
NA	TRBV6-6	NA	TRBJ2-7	CASSLGEVGRNEQYF	TGTGCCAGCAGCCTTGGCGAGGTCGGCCGGAACGAGCAGTACTTC
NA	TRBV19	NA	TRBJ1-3	CASSIKLGPGNTIYF	TGTGCCAGTAGTATCAAGCTGGGCCCTGGAAACACCATATATTTT
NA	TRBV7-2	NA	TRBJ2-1	CASSLHPGYNEQFF	TGTGCCAGCAGCCTCCACCCGGGTTACAATGAGCAGTTCTTC
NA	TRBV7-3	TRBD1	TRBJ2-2	CASSWGQRTGELFF	TGTGCCAGCAGCTGGGGACAGCGCACCGGGGAGCTGTTTTTT
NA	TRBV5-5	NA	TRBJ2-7	CASTFTLAYEQYF	TGTGCCAGCACCTTTACATTGGCCTACGAGCAGTACTTC
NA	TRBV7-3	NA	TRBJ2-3	CASSPRQSSRTDTQYF	TGTGCCAGCAGCCCCAGGCAGAGTTCCCGCACAGATACGCAGTATTTT
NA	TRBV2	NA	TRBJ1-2	CASRRGNYGYTF	TGTGCCAGCAGGCGGGGAAACTATGGCTACACCTTC
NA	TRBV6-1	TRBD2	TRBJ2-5	CASSGAVAGGLGETQYF	TGTGCCAGCAGTGGAGCCGTAGCGGGGGGGCTGGGTGAGACCCAGTACTTC
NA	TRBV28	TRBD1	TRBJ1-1	CASTSLSDRGGTEAFF	TGTGCCAGCACCTCCCTGTCGGACAGGGGAGGAACTGAAGCTTTCTTT
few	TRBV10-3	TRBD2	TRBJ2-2	CAISALAEAYTGELFF	TGTGCCATCAGTGCCCTAGCGGAGGCCTACACCGGGGAGCTGTTTTTT
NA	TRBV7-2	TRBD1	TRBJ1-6	CASSLNGQGFSPLHF	TGTGCCAGCAGCCTCAACGGACAGGGCTTTTCACCCCTCCACTTT
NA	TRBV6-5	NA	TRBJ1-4	CATAQGRLANEKLFF	TGTGCCACCGCACAGGGTCGTTTAGCTAATGAAAAACTGTTTTTT
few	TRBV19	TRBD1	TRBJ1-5	CASSTRLGTGGDQPQHF	TGTGCCAGTAGTACACGCCTCGGGACAGGGGGGGATCAGCCCCAGCATTTT
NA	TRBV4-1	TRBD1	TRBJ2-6	CASSHPGTGGFGANVLTF	TGCGCCAGCAGCCATCCCGGGACAGGGGGCTTTGGGGCCAACGTCCTGACTTTC
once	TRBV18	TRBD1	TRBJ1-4	CASSLRDRGSSNEKLFF	TGTGCCAGCTCCCTCCGGGACAGGGGGTCCAGTAATGAAAAACTGTTTTTT
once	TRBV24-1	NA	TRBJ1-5	CATSRAGSNQPQHF	TGTGCCACCAGCCGGGCGGGTAGCAATCAGCCCCAGCATTTT
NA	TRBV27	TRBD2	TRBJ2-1	CASQGLASRVEVQFF	TGTGCCAGCCAAGGACTAGCGAGTCGTGTTGAGGTGCAGTTCTTC
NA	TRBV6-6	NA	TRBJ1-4	CASSFAGSEKLFF	TGTGCCAGCAGTTTCGCGGGGAGCGAAAAACTGTTTTTT
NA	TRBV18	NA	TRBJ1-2	CASSPDPGEGYTF	TGTGCCAGCTCACCCGACCCGGGGGAAGGCTACACCTTC
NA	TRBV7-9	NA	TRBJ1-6	CASSLVGSNSPLHF	TGTGCCAGCAGCTTAGTAGGGAGCAATTCACCCCTCCACTTT
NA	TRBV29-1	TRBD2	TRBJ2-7	CSVVLAGGRYEQYF	TGCAGCGTTGTATTAGCGGGGGGCCGATACGAGCAGTACTTC
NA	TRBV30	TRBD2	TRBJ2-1	CAWDNLAGAYNEQFF	TGTGCCTGGGACAACCTAGCGGGGGCATACAATGAGCAGTTCTTC
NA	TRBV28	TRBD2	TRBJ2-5	CASSGTSGVYQETQYF	TGTGCCAGCAGTGGGACTAGCGGGGTGTACCAAGAGACCCAGTACTTC
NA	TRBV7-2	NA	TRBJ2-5	CASTPLQGGETQYF	TGTGCCAGCACCCCACTGCAGGGGGGAGAGACCCAGTACTTC
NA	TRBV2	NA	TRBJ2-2	CASSSPPPGSGPGELFF	TGTGCCAGCAGTTCCCCCCCGCCGGGGTCCGGGCCCGGGGAGCTGTTTTTT
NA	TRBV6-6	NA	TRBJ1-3	CASTLGAPVSGNTIYF	TGTGCCAGCACTCTGGGGGCGCCGGTCTCTGGAAACACCATATATTTT
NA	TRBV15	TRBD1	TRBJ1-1	CATSRVRGLTEAFF	TGTGCCACCAGCAGAGTCAGGGGGCTCACTGAAGCTTTCTTT
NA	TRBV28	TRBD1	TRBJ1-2	CASSFTTGGFEGYTF	TGTGCCAGCAGTTTTACGACAGGGGGGTTCGAAGGCTACACCTTC